This T cell receptor beta chain was captured in a study of blood T cells in healthy people across ages. This CDR3 has 14 amino acids. Germline CDR1 is SEHNR and CDR2 is FQNEAQ (reference sequence). The ends were cut back, 5 bases at V and 0 bases at J, with 11 bases in the middle. This clonotype was counted many times. The use of a sample-barcoded 5' primer and a J-beta primer mix characterized a second PCR of about 7 to 12 cycles. TCRdb ran MiXCR on the 5' RACE reads and lists one entry per CDR3 protein. Of just under 750,000 distinct CDR3 sequences in the sample, about a fifth were seen once. The sequencing sample was made of blood. This chain connects TRBV7-9 to TRBJ2-7; maybe TRBD1 (6 bases). The source of this sequence is a man between 65 and 85 years old in good health. CDR3 DNA sequence: TGTGCCAGCAGCACCCGGACAGCCTCCTACGAGCAGTACTTC. Its protein is CASSTRTASYEQYF.